The rows below give T cell receptor beta chains drawn from one sample of a study of T cells after yellow fever vaccination. TCRdb redid the calling of the 5' RACE reads with MiXCR, one entry per CDR3 protein. The sample yields 140,000 to 150,000 distinct CDR3 sequences, more than 6.5% seen once. Material: CD4+ T cells sorted from PBMCs, obtained 10 days after the yellow fever booster vaccination. The receptors come from a man in his thirties or forties who received the YFV17D yellow fever vaccine. Each CDR3 is given without its conserved first and last residue. The D gene is left open where the match is weak.

j_call cdr3_length v_call d_call cdr3_aa
TRBJ1-2 12 TRBV5-4 TRBD1 ASSSTGQRYGYT
TRBJ2-1 12 TRBV7-2 . ASSLRQLVDEQF
TRBJ2-5 12 TRBV6-1 TRBD1 ASRGQRITETQY
TRBJ2-2 13 TRBV5-5 . ASSTRGTNTGELF
TRBJ2-3 12 TRBV5-1 . ASSLGEFADTQY
TRBJ1-1 12 TRBV2 . ASSPEAGNTEAF
TRBJ2-3 12 TRBV20-1 . SAKLVRKPDTQY
TRBJ2-1 15 TRBV15 TRBD2 ATSPPAWREGRGEQF
TRBJ2-1 10 TRBV24-1 . ATSGVEERQF
TRBJ2-1 11 TRBV7-3 TRBD2 ASSFGTSREQF
TRBJ2-5 11 TRBV25-1 . ASSGGLRETQY
TRBJ2-6 16 TRBV6-5 . ASSYSPGIVSGANVLT
TRBJ2-5 13 TRBV15 TRBD2 ATSREYSGIETQY
TRBJ2-7 13 TRBV7-3 TRBD1 ASSLTGTGGYEQY
TRBJ2-1 9 TRBV18 . ASSDGRGQF
TRBJ2-7 11 TRBV23-1 . ASSQSGSYEQY
TRBJ2-2 14 TRBV7-2 TRBD1 ASSLRTGAYTGELF
TRBJ2-1 11 TRBV3-1 . ASSPGRSNEQF
TRBJ2-7 15 TRBV5-1 TRBD2 ASSRDTSGAFSYEQY
TRBJ2-7 12 TRBV5-1 . ASSFENGGYEQY
TRBJ2-7 12 TRBV5-5 . ASSLQVGEYEQY
TRBJ2-2 14 TRBV5-1 . ASSFHGGPNTGELF
TRBJ2-5 11 TRBV5-4 . ASSLVGQETQY
TRBJ2-1 18 TRBV25-1 TRBD1 ASALSEGDRGRGDGNEQF
TRBJ2-1 12 TRBV19 TRBD2 ASSWGGAYNEQF
TRBJ2-3 14 TRBV7-9 . ASSLRRAGRGDTQY
TRBJ1-2 12 TRBV4-3 . ASSTGTSNYGYT
TRBJ2-2 14 TRBV5-1 . ASSLQNFLGEGELF
TRBJ1-5 10 TRBV30 . AWSGVKQPQH
TRBJ2-5 13 TRBV9 . ASSPSPGSGETQY
TRBJ2-1 12 TRBV12-3/TRBV12-4 . ATLQSLWGNEQF
TRBJ1-4 12 TRBV5-1 . ASSLAGIDEKLF
TRBJ2-7 12 TRBV2 TRBD1 ASSLRQGPGEQY